One T cell receptor beta chain is described in this entry. The data were taken from a study of blood T cell repertoires in COVID-19. Across the study: T cells, B-cell-depleted T cells, or PBMCs supplied cDNA or gDNA.

V gave up 1 base and J gave up 7 bases, with 7 bases separating them. The CDR3 covers 13 residues. The assay was immunoSEQ multiplex PCR, and TCRdb's table has in-frame clones only and misses some. The sample holds over 250,000 clones, 75% to 90% seen once. Resolution of symptoms, clearance, or two negative PCRs was present in recovered Cohort 3 donors. The sample consisted of PBMCs or T cells enriched from blood (not recorded which). The rearrangement uses TRBV12-3 or TRBV12-4 and TRBJ2-2; maybe TRBD2 (6 bases). This sequence originates from a young woman who had recovered from COVID-19. This CDR3 is CASSLDGSGELFF. The DNA for the CDR3 is TGTGCCAGCAGTTTAGACGGGAGCGGGGAGCTGTTTTTT.